The rows below give T cell receptor beta chains drawn from one sample of a study of somatic reversion in DOCK8 deficiency. One entry per CDR3 protein, called by TCRdb with MiXCR from the multiplex PCR reads. The repertoire holds thousands of distinct CDR3 sequences, with about 22% as singletons. Input material: peripheral blood. All receptors derive from a human donor in good health. The CDR3 runs from the conserved cysteine through the conserved F or W. D genes are given only for firm matches. The size of a clone is reported for some rows only, either as once, few or many, or as a class for expanded clones.

clone_size: .
v_call: TRBV28
d_call: TRBD1
j_call: TRBJ1-2
cdr3_nt: TGTGCCAGCTCCTTGGGGACAGGGAGCCTTCTGGGCTATGGCTACACCTTC
cdr3_aa: CASSLGTGSLLGYGYTF

clone_size: few
v_call: TRBV19
d_call: TRBD1
j_call: TRBJ1-2
cdr3_nt: TGTGCCAGTAGTATGGAGACAGGGGGCTTTGGCTACACCTTC
cdr3_aa: CASSMETGGFGYTF

clone_size: .
v_call: TRBV19
d_call: .
j_call: TRBJ2-2
cdr3_nt: TGTGCCAGTAGTACTGGATACAGGGGGGGCACCGGGGAGCTGTTTTTT
cdr3_aa: CASSTGYRGGTGELFF

clone_size: .
v_call: TRBV6-1
d_call: TRBD1
j_call: TRBJ1-2
cdr3_nt: TGTGCCAGCAGCGAGGGACAGACCTATGGCTACACCTTC
cdr3_aa: CASSEGQTYGYTF

clone_size: .
v_call: TRBV12-3/TRBV12-4
d_call: .
j_call: TRBJ2-7
cdr3_nt: TGTGCCAGCAGCCAGACAGGTCGCGAGCAGTACTTC
cdr3_aa: CASSQTGREQYF

clone_size: .
v_call: TRBV15
d_call: TRBD1
j_call: TRBJ1-5
cdr3_nt: TGTGCCACCAGCATTCCAGGGGGAGGCTTCGGCAGCAATCAGCCCCAGCATTTT
cdr3_aa: CATSIPGGGFGSNQPQHF

clone_size: few
v_call: TRBV4-1
d_call: .
j_call: TRBJ1-6
cdr3_nt: TGCGCCAGCAGCCCCACCTCAGAACGGGGATCACCCCTCCACTTT
cdr3_aa: CASSPTSERGSPLHF

clone_size: .
v_call: TRBV5-1
d_call: .
j_call: TRBJ2-7
cdr3_nt: TGCGCCAGCAGCTTGCTGGACTCTTCCTACGAGCAGTACTTC
cdr3_aa: CASSLLDSSYEQYF

clone_size: .
v_call: TRBV6-6
d_call: .
j_call: TRBJ2-3
cdr3_nt: TGTGCCAGCAGTTGGCGGACTGAAACAGATACGCAGTATTTT
cdr3_aa: CASSWRTETDTQYF

clone_size: .
v_call: TRBV9
d_call: .
j_call: TRBJ2-2
cdr3_nt: TGTGCCAGCAGCGTAGGGGAGACAGAGGAGATTACCGGGGAGCTGTTTTTT
cdr3_aa: CASSVGETEEITGELFF

clone_size: .
v_call: TRBV30
d_call: TRBD2
j_call: TRBJ2-1
cdr3_nt: TGTGCCTGGAGCATACGACTAGCGGGGGGTTACAATGAGCAGTTCTTC
cdr3_aa: CAWSIRLAGGYNEQFF

clone_size: medium-sized
v_call: TRBV5-4
d_call: .
j_call: TRBJ1-5
cdr3_nt: TGTGCCAGCAGCTTGGATGGGGGGCCCCAGCATTTT
cdr3_aa: CASSLDGGPQHF

clone_size: .
v_call: TRBV20-1
d_call: .
j_call: TRBJ1-5
cdr3_nt: TGCAGTGCTAGCAGTGTGAGCAATCAGCCCCAGCATTTT
cdr3_aa: CSASSVSNQPQHF

clone_size: medium-sized
v_call: TRBV30
d_call: .
j_call: TRBJ1-1
cdr3_nt: TGTGCCTGGAGAGGGGTCCGCTCTATGAACACTGAAGCTTTCTTT
cdr3_aa: CAWRGVRSMNTEAFF

clone_size: few
v_call: TRBV10-2
d_call: .
j_call: TRBJ1-1
cdr3_nt: TGCGCCAGCATTAGAGAGAACACTGAAGCTTTCTTT
cdr3_aa: CASIRENTEAFF

clone_size: few
v_call: TRBV2
d_call: .
j_call: TRBJ1-1
cdr3_nt: TGTGCCAGCAGATCCCTGGCCGCGAACACTGAAGCTTTCTTT
cdr3_aa: CASRSLAANTEAFF

clone_size: few
v_call: TRBV15
d_call: .
j_call: TRBJ1-6
cdr3_nt: TGTGCCACCAGCAGACCCCAGGGTTTCGTAAATTCACCCCTCCACTTT
cdr3_aa: CATSRPQGFVNSPLHF

clone_size: medium-sized
v_call: TRBV30
d_call: .
j_call: TRBJ1-1
cdr3_nt: TGTGCCTGGAGTTACGACGTGAACACTGAAGCTTTCTTT
cdr3_aa: CAWSYDVNTEAFF

clone_size: few
v_call: TRBV28
d_call: TRBD1
j_call: TRBJ2-7
cdr3_nt: TGTGCCAGCAGTCAATCTCGGGACAGTTCCTACGAGCAGTACTTC
cdr3_aa: CASSQSRDSSYEQYF

clone_size: .
v_call: TRBV7-9
d_call: .
j_call: TRBJ1-2
cdr3_nt: TGTGCCAGCAGCGAATTAGGGGAGAACTATGGCTACTCCTTC
cdr3_aa: CASSELGENYGYSF

clone_size: medium-sized
v_call: TRBV5-6
d_call: TRBD1
j_call: TRBJ1-2
cdr3_nt: TGTGCCAGCAGCTTGGTTGACAGGGATTCCTATGGCTACACCTTC
cdr3_aa: CASSLVDRDSYGYTF

clone_size: .
v_call: TRBV6-6
d_call: .
j_call: TRBJ1-2
cdr3_nt: TGTGCCAGCAGTGAAGCGGGGACGGAAAGCGGCTACACCTTC
cdr3_aa: CASSEAGTESGYTF

clone_size: few
v_call: TRBV5-5
d_call: .
j_call: TRBJ1-5
cdr3_nt: TGTGCCAGCAGCTTGGTCGGGGGCAGCAATCAGCCCCAGCATTTT
cdr3_aa: CASSLVGGSNQPQHF

clone_size: medium-sized
v_call: TRBV11-3
d_call: .
j_call: TRBJ2-7
cdr3_nt: TGTGCCAGCAGCCCACAGGGTTACAGCTCCTACGAGCAGTACTTC
cdr3_aa: CASSPQGYSSYEQYF

clone_size: .
v_call: TRBV6-1
d_call: TRBD1
j_call: TRBJ1-5
cdr3_nt: TGTGCCACCTTGGGCCCAGGGGGAAATCAGCCCCAGCATTTT
cdr3_aa: CATLGPGGNQPQHF

clone_size: .
v_call: TRBV5-4
d_call: .
j_call: TRBJ1-2
cdr3_nt: TGTGCCAGCAGCCGGGACACCTATGGCTACACCTTC
cdr3_aa: CASSRDTYGYTF